The sequence of this T cell receptor (beta chain) was determined in a study of identical twins. From the 5' RACE reads, TCRdb called clonotypes with MiXCR, one entry per CDR3 protein. The table has around 160,000 distinct CDR3 sequences, under 4.5% seen once; the top ten hold roughly 8%. CDR1 and CDR2 from the germline V gene are MDHEN and SYDVKM. The CDR3 runs to 16 residues. V lost 6 bases and J lost 6; bases outside the gene matches: 9. This clonotype was detected many times. Sequencing input: memory T cells sorted from blood. This sequence was found in a man between 18 and 29 years old in good health. The chain employs TRBV28 and TRBJ2-4, with 12 bases identical to TRBD1. The CDR3 DNA sequence: TGTGCCAGCAGCGCCCCCGGGACAGGGGGCAGAAACATTCAGTACTTC. Translation gives CASSAPGTGGRNIQYF.